This passage covers 5 T cell receptor beta chains from one sample sequenced in a study of PD-L1 blockade in urothelial cancer. Sequencing used immunoSEQ multiplex PCR; TCRdb keeps in-frame clones, though not all of them. The repertoire holds approximately 94,000 clones, with around 86% as singletons. Described time point: pretreatment peripheral blood. The specimen was PBMCs, collected around atezolizumab (anti-PD-L1) treatment. These receptors were taken from a man aged 60 to 69 with urothelial cancer.

The sample holds one count of this clone. CDR3 residues: CASSSTGSVREQYF. The CDR3 nucleotides are TGTGCCAGCAGCTCGACAGGGTCGGTCCGAGAGCAGTACTTC. V gene TRBV5-6 combines with J gene TRBJ2-7, with 7 bases identical to TRBD1. Germline CDR1 reads SGHDT; CDR2 reads YYEEEE. The CDR3 has 14 amino acids. Germline trimming cut 3 bases from V and 7 bases from J; bases unmatched to any gene: 10.

The V gene is TRBV7-9, the J gene TRBJ2-7; 15 bases match TRBD2. The germline V gene encodes CDR1 SEHNR and CDR2 FQNEAQ (reference sequence). This CDR3 is 15 amino acids long. V shed 4 bases, J shed 4 bases, and the junction held 2 bases outside the gene matches. The CDR3 DNA sequence: TGTGCCAGCAGCTCAGGGACTAGCGGGAGGTACGAGCAGTACTTC. Translation: CASSSGTSGRYEQYF. Using reference TRBV7-9 and TRBJ2-7 for the parts outside the CDR3, the full variable domain is DTGVSQNPRHKITKRGQNVTFRCDPISEHNRLYWYRQTLGQGPEFLTYFQNEAQLEKSRLLSDRFSAERPKGSFSTLEIQRTEQGDSAMYLCASSSGTSGRYEQYFGPGTRLTVT.

V gene TRBV25-1 combines with J gene TRBJ2-7, with TRBD2 matching over 8 bases. CDR3 length: 15 amino acids. V shed 3 bases and J 6 bases; nucleotides not matched to a gene: 10. Germline CDR1 MGHDK, CDR2 SYGVNS. The CDR3 sequence is CASSDLAGFPPEQYF. The CDR3 nucleotides are TGTGCCAGCAGTGATTTAGCGGGATTCCCCCCCGAGCAGTACTTC.

This clone was detected only once. The rearrangement joins TRBV13 to TRBJ1-1; D perhaps matches TRBD1 (5 bases). The CDR3 length is 14 residues. Germline CDR1 PRHDT, CDR2 FYEKMQ (reference sequence). The V gene lost 4 bases and the J gene lost 0 bases, with 9 bases spanning the gap. CDR3 residues: CASSSGLLNTEAFF. The CDR3 DNA follows: TGTGCCAGCAGCTCGGGACTCTTGAACACTGAAGCTTTCTTT.

The gene calls are TRBV7-3 and TRBJ2-5; TRBD2 is a possible D gene (6 bases). Germline values: CDR1 SGHTA, CDR2 FQGTGA. The V end was cut by 5 bases, the J end by 2 bases, with 12 bases between. The CDR3 is made up of 14 amino acids. CDR3 bases: TGTGCCAGCAGCCGCAGCGGAGGGCAAGAGACCCAGTACTTC. This encodes CASSRSGGQETQYF.